These 4 T cell receptor beta chains came from one sample sequenced in a study of blood T cell repertoires in COVID-19. Assay: immunoSEQ multiplex PCR; the TCRdb copy retains only in-frame clones and omits some. The table has 200,000 to 250,000 clones, 80% to 85% seen once. The sample was peripheral blood. The source of these receptors is a man under 40 with active or convalescent COVID-19.

The gene calls are TRBV19 and TRBJ1-2; D is undetermined. Per the germline V gene, CDR1 is LNHDA and CDR2 is SQIVND (reference sequence). The CDR3 runs 14 residues. Trimming took off 5 bases at V and 3 bases at J, with 13 bases between the two ends. The CDR3 sequence: CASSDRPGDYGYTF. CDR3 nucleotides: TGTGCCAGTAGTGACCGCCCCGGGGACTATGGCTACACCTTC.

This chain links TRBV10-3 with TRBJ1-2, with TRBD1 matching over 9 bases. The CDR3 loop spans 16 amino acids. The germline V gene encodes CDR1 ENHRY and CDR2 SYGVKD. J gave up 5 bases and V 2 bases, and 9 bases lay outside the gene matches. DNA of the CDR3: TGTGCCATCAGTGAGACAGGGGGCCCCATAAAATATGGCTACACCTTC. Translated: CAISETGGPIKYGYTF.

The chain has TRBV11-3 and TRBJ2-7, with TRBD1 identical over 7 bases. J lost 6 bases, V lost 4 bases, and 0 bases had no gene match. The CDR3 covers 11 residues. In germline, CDR1 is SGHNT, CDR2 YENEEA. The chain's CDR3 is CASSYRGEQYF. The CDR3 DNA is TGTGCCAGCAGCTACAGGGGCGAGCAGTACTTC.

The chain uses TRBV7-9 and TRBJ2-7; 7 bases match TRBD1. CDR3 length: 14 amino acids. V dropped 6 bases and J dropped 1; count of bases not matched to a gene: 6. Germline lookup yields CDR1 SEHNR and CDR2 FQNEAQ (reference sequence). CDR3 amino acids: CASSNDRVSYEQYF. The CDR3 DNA follows: TGTGCCAGCAGTAACGACAGGGTGTCCTACGAGCAGTACTTC.